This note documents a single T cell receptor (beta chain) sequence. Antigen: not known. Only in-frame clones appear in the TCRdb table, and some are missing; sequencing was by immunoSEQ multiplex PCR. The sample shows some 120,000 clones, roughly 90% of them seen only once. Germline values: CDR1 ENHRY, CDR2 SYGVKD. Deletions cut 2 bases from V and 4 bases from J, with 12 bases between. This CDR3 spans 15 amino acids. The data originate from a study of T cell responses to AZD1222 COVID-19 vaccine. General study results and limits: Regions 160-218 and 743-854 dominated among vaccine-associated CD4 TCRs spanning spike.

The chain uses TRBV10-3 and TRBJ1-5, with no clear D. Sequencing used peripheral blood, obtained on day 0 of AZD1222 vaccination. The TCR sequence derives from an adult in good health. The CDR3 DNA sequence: TGTGCCATCAGTGAGGGAAGGGATCGAAATCAGCCCCAGCATTTT. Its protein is CAISEGRDRNQPQHF.